This T cell receptor beta chain is from a study of radiation and T cells in renal cell carcinoma. On the study more broadly: Nephrectomy followed 15 Gy stereotactic body radiation by 4 weeks.

Regarding this clone: As yet, its antigen is unknown.

Regarding the study as a whole: From baseline, blood top tumor clonotypes peaked at 2 weeks post-radiation. Without pretreatment biopsies, baseline tumor clonotype presence was undetermined.

The data were produced by immunoSEQ multiplex PCR, yet TCRdb's version contains in-frame clones alone and is incomplete. The sample lists about 130,000 clones; 75% to 85% were seen once. Between the trimmed V and J ends, which lost 2 bases and 6 bases, there was a span of 7 bases. Germline loops: CDR1 SQVTM, CDR2 ANQGSEA. This CDR3 has 11 amino acids. The time point was: blood 2 weeks post-SBRT. Treatment defined: 15 Gy SBRT to primary tumor, nephrectomy 4 weeks later. This TCR came from a woman aged 60-75 years with renal cell carcinoma. This sequence joins TRBV29-1 and TRBJ1-2, with D hard to call. The input for sequencing was blood, taken from a patient whose treatment included radiotherapy and nephrectomy. The CDR3 sequence: CSVEKEHGYTF. The CDR3 DNA reads as TGCAGCGTTGAAAAGGAACATGGCTACACCTTC.